Listed below are T cell receptor beta chains from one sample, sequenced in a study of blood T cell repertoires in COVID-19. Assay: immunoSEQ multiplex PCR; the TCRdb copy retains only in-frame clones and omits some. The data hold about 360,000 clones, with about 90% observed a single time. Specimen: PBMCs or T cells enriched from blood (not recorded which). The receptors stem from a man in his forties in a cohort exposed to, infected with or recovered from COVID-19 (not recorded which). Each CDR3 is given with its conserved first and last residue. The D gene is left open where the match is weak. Size values are once, few and many counts, or a class for expanded clones, and some rows have none.

V,length,D,J,size,DNA,CDR3
TRBV5-4,15,TRBD1,TRBJ1-1,NA,TGTGCCAGCAGCAGACCACAGGGGCCCGTCACTGAAGCTTTCTTT,CASSRPQGPVTEAFF
TRBV7-7,16,TRBD2,TRBJ2-5,NA,TGTGCCAGCAGCTTCGGCCTTCTAGCGGGATCTGAGACCCAGTACTTC,CASSFGLLAGSETQYF
TRBV28,16,TRBD1,TRBJ1-5,NA,TGTGCCAGCAGTTTTCGACAGGGGGCTCACAATCAGCCCCAGCATTTT,CASSFRQGAHNQPQHF
TRBV29-1,15,TRBD2,TRBJ2-7,many,TGCAGCGTTCGTGGGGCTAGCGGGAGCCACTACGAGCAGTACTTC,CSVRGASGSHYEQYF
TRBV15,12,TRBD2,TRBJ2-4,NA,TGTGCCACCAGCGGCGGGAGAAACATTCAGTACTTC,CATSGGRNIQYF
TRBV27,13,NA,TRBJ2-3,NA,TGTGCCAGCAGTTATCTTCTCACAGATACGCAGTATTTT,CASSYLLTDTQYF
TRBV7-8,15,NA,TRBJ2-1,few,TGTGCCAGCAGCATTAGCGTTCTCTCCTACAATGAGCAGTTCTTC,CASSISVLSYNEQFF
TRBV6-5,15,TRBD1,TRBJ1-1,NA,TGTGCCAGCAGTAGAGGACAGGAGATGAACACTGAAGCTTTCTTT,CASSRGQEMNTEAFF
TRBV2,15,NA,TRBJ1-4,NA,TGTGCCAGCAGTGATCGGACAGCAACTAATGAAAAACTGTTTTTT,CASSDRTATNEKLFF
TRBV5-1,14,NA,TRBJ1-6,NA,TGCGCCAGCAGCCCCGGACAGAATAATTCACCCCTCCACTTT,CASSPGQNNSPLHF
TRBV19,15,NA,TRBJ1-2,NA,TGTGCCAGTAGTATAGACCCCGCCAGGGGCTATGGCTACACCTTC,CASSIDPARGYGYTF
TRBV3-1/TRBV3-2,15,NA,TRBJ1-3,NA,TGTGCCAGCAGCCAGACGAGGCCCTCTGGAAACACCATATATTTT,CASSQTRPSGNTIYF
TRBV5-5,16,NA,TRBJ1-4,NA,TGTGCCAGCAGCTTGACCCCGGGGGGGTCTAATGAAAAACTGTTTTTT,CASSLTPGGSNEKLFF
TRBV28,11,NA,TRBJ1-1,NA,TGTGCCAGCAGTTTGTCAACTGAAGCTTTCTTT,CASSLSTEAFF
TRBV30,16,TRBD1,TRBJ2-2,NA,TGTGCCTGGAGTAGTACAGGACAGGGTCCCTCCGGGGAGCTGTTTTTT,CAWSSTGQGPSGELFF
TRBV7-9,16,TRBD1,TRBJ2-5,few,TGTGCCAGCAGCTTAGCCGGGACAGGGAGAAAAGAGACCCAGTACTTC,CASSLAGTGRKETQYF
TRBV5-4,13,NA,TRBJ2-7,NA,TGTGCCAGCAGCTCTTGGACTGGTTACGAGCAGTACTTC,CASSSWTGYEQYF
TRBV28,17,TRBD1,TRBJ1-3,few,TGTGCCAGCAGTTTATACGGACAGGGGCCCTCTGGAAACACCATATATTTT,CASSLYGQGPSGNTIYF
TRBV3-1/TRBV3-2,16,NA,TRBJ2-2,NA,TGTGCCAGCAGCCCCGTAATGAGAGTCGATAACGGGGAGCTGTTTTTT,CASSPVMRVDNGELFF
TRBV30,13,NA,TRBJ2-5,NA,TGTGCCTGGAGACAGAACCCCAGCGGTAACCAGTACTTC,CAWRQNPSGNQYF
TRBV5-1,17,NA,TRBJ2-5,once,TGCGCCAGCAGCTTGGCCAAGGGAGCGCAAGACCAAGAGACCCAGTACTTC,CASSLAKGAQDQETQYF
TRBV6-2/TRBV6-3,12,TRBD1,TRBJ2-2,NA,TGTGCCAGCAGTGACAGGGGTGGGGAGCTGTTTTTT,CASSDRGGELFF
TRBV30,13,NA,TRBJ1-3,NA,TGTGCCTGGAGTGTCTCCGAGGTGGACACCATATATTTT,CAWSVSEVDTIYF
TRBV10-3,14,TRBD2,TRBJ2-2,once,TGTGCCATCACCGGGACTAGCGGGACCGGGGAGCTGTTTTTT,CAITGTSGTGELFF
TRBV20-1,11,NA,TRBJ1-1,NA,TGCAGTGATCAGTTGAACACTGAAGCTTTCTTT,CSDQLNTEAFF
TRBV7-8,16,TRBD1,TRBJ2-7,NA,TGTGCCAGCAGCTTTATTTCGGACAGGGGAAACTACGAGCAGTACTTC,CASSFISDRGNYEQYF
TRBV18,15,TRBD1,TRBJ1-5,NA,TGTGCCAGCTCACCGGGACAGAATAGCAATCAGCCCCAGCATTTT,CASSPGQNSNQPQHF
TRBV9,16,NA,TRBJ1-3,NA,TGTGCCAGCAGCCCCGGGGACTTTAACTCTGGAAACACCATATATTTT,CASSPGDFNSGNTIYF
TRBV15,13,NA,TRBJ2-2,NA,TGTGCCACCAGCGGTCGGGGTACCGGGGAGCTGTTTTTT,CATSGRGTGELFF
TRBV28,15,TRBD1,TRBJ2-2,NA,TGTGCCACCCGGACAGGGGGCGCGGGGGCCGGGGAGCTGTTTTTT,CATRTGGAGAGELFF
TRBV12-5,13,NA,TRBJ1-1,NA,TGTGCTAGTGGTCCGAGCCTGAACACTGAAGCTTTCTTT,CASGPSLNTEAFF
TRBV4-1,18,TRBD2,TRBJ2-5,NA,TGCGCCAGCAGCCAAGCTCCGGGACTAGCGGAATCTAAAGAGACCCAGTACTTC,CASSQAPGLAESKETQYF
TRBV9,14,NA,TRBJ1-6,once,TGTGCCAGCAGCGTAGGGCCGTATAATTCACCCCTCCACTTT,CASSVGPYNSPLHF
TRBV28,14,NA,TRBJ2-7,NA,TGTGCCAGCAGTTCACCGGACACCTCCTACGAGCAGTACTTC,CASSSPDTSYEQYF
TRBV5-4,15,TRBD2,TRBJ2-3,NA,TGTGCCAGCACCCAAGGTGGGACTACTCCAGATACGCAGTATTTT,CASTQGGTTPDTQYF
TRBV2,14,NA,TRBJ2-5,once,TGTGCCAGCAGTGAACGGGAACTCCAAGAGACCCAGTACTTC,CASSERELQETQYF
TRBV11-2,15,TRBD1,TRBJ2-2,NA,TGTGCCAGCAGCAAAGACAGGGCTGGCACCGGGGAGCTGTTTTTT,CASSKDRAGTGELFF
TRBV7-8,14,TRBD1,TRBJ1-1,NA,TGTGCCAGCAGCCCGACAGGGATGAACACTGAAGCTTTCTTT,CASSPTGMNTEAFF
TRBV28,15,NA,TRBJ1-6,NA,TGTGCCAGCAGTTTATATCGCACTAATAATTCACCCCTCCACTTT,CASSLYRTNNSPLHF
TRBV6-1,14,NA,TRBJ1-2,NA,TGTGCCAGCAGTGAAAATGAGGAGTATCGGGGCTACACCTTC,CASSENEEYRGYTF
TRBV5-8,14,NA,TRBJ1-2,NA,TGTGCCAGCAGCCCATCCGGACATGACTATGGCTACACCTTC,CASSPSGHDYGYTF
TRBV27,14,TRBD1,TRBJ1-2,NA,TGTGCCAGCAGTTTGGACAGGGCTTCCTATGGCTACACCTTC,CASSLDRASYGYTF
TRBV7-9,12,NA,TRBJ2-7,NA,TGTGCCAGCCAGGACAATATCTACGAGCAGTACTTC,CASQDNIYEQYF
TRBV10-2,16,NA,TRBJ1-1,NA,TGCGCCAGCAGTGACACTTACAGGGTTATAAACACTGAAGCTTTCTTT,CASSDTYRVINTEAFF
TRBV2,15,NA,TRBJ2-5,NA,TGTGCCAGCAGTGAAGGCCAACTAAGTTTAGAGACCCAGTACTTC,CASSEGQLSLETQYF
TRBV9,14,NA,TRBJ2-1,NA,TGTGCCAGCAGCACGACAGAGAAGATGATTGAGCAGTTCTTC,CASSTTEKMIEQFF
TRBV12-5,18,TRBD2,TRBJ2-1,NA,TGTGCTAGTGGTTTTATAGCGGGAGGGCCGTTGACACACTATGAGCAGTTCTTC,CASGFIAGGPLTHYEQFF
TRBV11-1,14,NA,TRBJ1-6,NA,TGTGCCAGCAGTCCTGACAACTATAATTCACCCCTCCACTTT,CASSPDNYNSPLHF
TRBV10-1,14,TRBD1,TRBJ1-4,NA,TGCGCCAGCAGCGAGGGGGCTCCTAATGAAAAACTGTTTTTT,CASSEGAPNEKLFF
TRBV5-1,14,NA,TRBJ1-4,NA,TGCGCCAGCGGTAAGGAGGCAACTAATGAAAAACTGTTTTTT,CASGKEATNEKLFF
TRBV4-2,16,TRBD2,TRBJ2-5,NA,TGTGCCAGCAGCCAAGATTCTAGCGGGAGGTGGGAGACCCAGTACTTC,CASSQDSSGRWETQYF
TRBV3-1/TRBV3-2,18,TRBD1,TRBJ1-4,NA,TGTGCCAGCAGCCAAGTCCTGACAGGGGGCGCTTCTAATGAAAAACTGTTTTTT,CASSQVLTGGASNEKLFF
TRBV7-6,15,TRBD1,TRBJ2-7,NA,TGTGCCAGCAGCTTAGGTCAGGGGGTGGCCTACGAGCAGTACTTC,CASSLGQGVAYEQYF
TRBV15,14,NA,TRBJ2-7,NA,TGTGCCACCAGCAGAGACAGGGCCTCCTACGAGCAGTACTTC,CATSRDRASYEQYF
TRBV7-2,14,NA,TRBJ1-3,NA,TGTGCCAGCAGCTTTCAGGGTGTAGGAAACACCATATATTTT,CASSFQGVGNTIYF
TRBV5-4,11,NA,TRBJ2-1,NA,TGTGCCAGCACGGGCTACAATGAGCAGTTCTTC,CASTGYNEQFF
TRBV19,13,TRBD1,TRBJ1-1,NA,TGTGCCAGTACCCAGACAGGGGCCGCTGAAGCTTTCTTT,CASTQTGAAEAFF